Listed below are T cell receptor beta chains from one sample, sequenced in a study of blood T cell repertoires in COVID-19. The protocol was immunoSEQ multiplex PCR, while the TCRdb copy is restricted to in-frame clones and leaves out a portion. The sample records tens of thousands of clones, just over 85% being singletons. Sequencing was done on a sample of peripheral blood. Receptors were obtained from a man aged 50-59 years with acute or convalescent COVID-19. The CDR3 runs from the conserved cysteine through the conserved F or W.

cdr3_length	v_call	j_call	cdr3_aa
11	TRBV10-3	TRBJ2-7	CAISAGYEQYF
14	TRBV19	TRBJ2-1	CASTTSGIYNEQFF
14	TRBV11-2	TRBJ1-3	CASSLDEAGNTIYF
15	TRBV5-1	TRBJ2-2	CASSSGGPNTGELFF
14	TRBV19	TRBJ1-1	CATTAPGGSSEAFF
15	TRBV7-2	TRBJ2-1	CASSPLTSGSPPQFF
14	TRBV19	TRBJ1-4	CASKPGQGIEKLFF
19	TRBV27	TRBJ2-2	CASSPILRQGARRGGELFF
15	TRBV11-1	TRBJ2-1	CASRLGGSSYNEQFF
15	TRBV11-2	TRBJ2-2	CARSGGGGGAGELFF
13	TRBV10-1	TRBJ1-1	CASSEFAQTEAFF
14	TRBV19	TRBJ2-5	CASPRLRSAETQYF
18	TRBV15	TRBJ2-7	CATSRDRGRARPDYEQYF
15	TRBV5-1	TRBJ1-2	CASSPGQGTMHGYTF
15	TRBV30	TRBJ1-6	CAWSSRQGYNSPLHF
13	TRBV20-1	TRBJ1-6	CSASGQGNSPLHF
12	TRBV19	TRBJ2-1	CASSILVGEQFF
15	TRBV6-5	TRBJ1-2	CASRAWDREDYGYTF
15	TRBV6-5	TRBJ2-2	CASRRQTSDTGELFF
15	TRBV27	TRBJ1-2	CASSFTGVRSYGYTF
13	TRBV20-1	TRBJ2-1	CSASTSPYNEQFF
14	TRBV11-1	TRBJ1-1	CASSLEGANTEAFF
14	TRBV5-1	TRBJ2-3	CASSGNYGPDTQYF
13	TRBV6-6	TRBJ1-1	CASRPGLNTEAFF
14	TRBV7-3	TRBJ2-5	CASSPQGTQETQYF
14	TRBV19	TRBJ1-3	CASSLTGAGNTIYF
14	TRBV30	TRBJ2-7	CAWSVRARAYEQYF
13	TRBV18	TRBJ1-6	CASSGTDNSPLHF
16	TRBV9	TRBJ2-1	CASSVTLGTSLNEQFF
14	TRBV6-5	TRBJ1-5	CASRAGTGVGPQHF
14	TRBV5-4	TRBJ1-3	CASSRDSSGNTIYF
14	TRBV5-1	TRBJ1-1	CASSQDRGDTEAFF
13	TRBV12-5	TRBJ1-1	CASGLHSNTEAFF
15	TRBV6-5	TRBJ1-1	CASSYSNIRETEAFF
14	TRBV6-5	TRBJ1-2	CASRKTGVPYGYTF
10	TRBV20-1	TRBJ2-1	CSALLAEQFF
13	TRBV30	TRBJ1-1	CAWSVNGGTEAFF
14	TRBV28	TRBJ2-7	CASSAAGEAYEQYF
16	TRBV6-1	TRBJ2-1	CASSESFSGPYNEQFF
15	TRBV30	TRBJ2-7	CAWRQKSGGASEQYF
15	TRBV4-2	TRBJ1-5	CASSQRTGGFQPQHF
18	TRBV7-9	TRBJ2-7	CASSLRTSGTREIYEQYF
13	TRBV10-2	TRBJ1-1	CAARSGGLTEAFF
17	TRBV19	TRBJ1-5	CASSIDGTAYSNQPQHF
13	TRBV29-1	TRBJ1-1	CSVRAGMNTEAFF
15	TRBV5-1	TRBJ2-4	CASSSGQLAKNIQYF
15	TRBV15	TRBJ2-7	CATRDLGTGLGEQYF
16	TRBV4-1	TRBJ2-5	CASSRLSTGQEETQYF
17	TRBV4-1	TRBJ1-4	CASSRGTGGVFEEKLFF
15	TRBV27	TRBJ2-5	CASSLWASERETQYF
14	TRBV27	TRBJ1-2	CASSLGGGNYGYTF
15	TRBV6-1	TRBJ2-5	CASSDPAGGRETQYF
15	TRBV6-6	TRBJ1-1	CASSYSTGWNTEAFF
17	TRBV9	TRBJ1-2	CASSVAPDRGGNYGYTF
13	TRBV2	TRBJ1-3	CASYRDSGNTIYF